Shown below are 27 T cell receptor beta chains from a single sample sequenced in a study of cytomegalovirus exposure and HLA in healthy donors. With 60 Vbeta and 13 Jbeta primers, the PCR was carried out. Sequencing used immunoSEQ multiplex PCR; TCRdb keeps in-frame clones, though not all of them. The data contain 100,000 to 150,000 clones, about 81% of them singletons. The sample comprised PBMCs. The source is a young woman in good health and CMV-seronegative.

V usage is TRBV30 and J usage is TRBJ1-2; 7 nucleotides match TRBD1. After removal of 3 bases from V and 6 bases from J, the junction contained 10 bases not matched to a gene. Germline-derived CDR1 and CDR2 are GTSNPN and SVGIG (reference sequence). The CDR3 is 14 residues long. CDR3 DNA sequence: TGTGCCTGGAGCCCGACAGGGCCCCGAAATGGCTACACCTTC. Protein: CAWSPTGPRNGYTF.

This clone has only a few counts. J is TRBJ1-1 and V is TRBV18; 10 bases are shared with TRBD1. The V gene's germline CDR1 is KGHSH and CDR2 LQKENI. V lost 4 bases and J lost 2; bases outside the gene matches: 10. CDR3 size: 17 residues. CDR3 loop: CASSLRTGQGENTEAFF. In nucleotides, the CDR3 is TGTGCCAGCTCACTTCGGACAGGACAGGGGGAAAACACTGAAGCTTTCTTT.

This sequence joins TRBV18 and TRBJ1-5; no reliable D call. Germline V gene data show CDR1 as KGHSH and CDR2 as LQKENI. Trimming took off 6 bases at V and 7 bases at J, with 10 bases between the two ends. This CDR3 has 12 residues. The CDR3 loop reads CASSSERQPQHF. The CDR3 DNA is TGTGCCAGCTCGAGCGAGAGGCAGCCCCAGCATTTT. The full variable domain, completed using reference TRBV18 and TRBJ1-5, is NAGVMQNPRHLVRRRGQEARLRCSPMKGHSHVYWYRQLPEEGLKFMVYLQKENIIDESGMPKERFSAEFPKEGPSILRIQQVVRGDSAAYFCASSSERQPQHFGDGTRLSIL.

The V and J genes are TRBV19 and TRBJ1-2; possibly TRBD1 for D (5 bases). CDR3 length equals 16 residues. CDR1 and CDR2 (germline): LNHDA, SQIVND (reference sequence). V was cut by 7 bases and J by 0 bases, with 18 bases left in between. The CDR3 here is CASKAAQAGANYGYTF. The CDR3 DNA is TGTGCCAGTAAAGCGGCACAGGCGGGAGCTAACTATGGCTACACCTTC.

A single count supports this clone. V gene TRBV19 combines with J gene TRBJ2-5; TRBD2 matches at 11 bases. The CDR3 runs to 14 residues. Trimming removed 5 bases from V and 4 bases from J; junction bases left unmatched: 3. Germline CDR1 is LNHDA and CDR2 is SQIVND (reference sequence). CDR3 nucleotide sequence: TGTGCCAGTAGTTTAGCGGGAGGGCCAGAGACCCAGTACTTC. Its translation is CASSLAGGPETQYF.

The V gene is TRBV11-2, the J gene TRBJ2-7; 10 positions agree with TRBD1. V shed 6 bases and J 1 base; nucleotides not matched to a gene: 6. Germline V lookup: CDR1 SGHAT, CDR2 FQNNGV. The CDR3 length is 15 residues. Here the CDR3 reads CASSSRDRGSYEQYF. The DNA of the CDR3 is TGTGCCAGCAGTTCCCGGGACAGGGGTTCCTACGAGCAGTACTTC.

This clone was picked up a small number of times. The rearrangement links TRBV6-4 to TRBJ1-6; no clear D. CDR1 MRHNA and CDR2 SNTAGT come from the germline V gene. The V end was cut by 4 bases, the J end by 7 bases, with 14 bases between. CDR3 length: 15 amino acids. The CDR3 loop is CASSVGDSANSPLHF. The CDR3 DNA sequence: TGTGCCAGCAGTGTGGGAGACTCGGCAAATTCACCCCTCCACTTT.

A remark on this clone: The junction shows a germline mismatch at one end, possibly a read error. This chain links TRBV10-3 with TRBJ2-7; a possible D gene is TRBD2 (5 bases). The CDR3 sequence is 15 residues long. Germline values: CDR1 ENHRY, CDR2 SYGVKD. In DNA, the CDR3 is TGTGCCAGCAGTGAAGCAACAGAGGGCTCCTACGAGCAGTACTTC. Protein sequence: CASSEATEGSYEQYF.

V and J are TRBV6-1 and TRBJ1-6; no clear D. The CDR3 has 19 amino acids. V shed 2 bases and J shed 4 bases, with 21 bases lying between them. Germline-derived CDR1 and CDR2 are MNHNS and SASEGT. The chain's CDR3 is CASSEFSHTRPTYNSPLHF. The CDR3 DNA sequence: TGTGCCAGCAGTGAATTCAGCCATACGCGCCCGACTTATAATTCACCCCTCCACTTT.

The chain links TRBV27 to TRBJ1-5, with 9 bases identical to TRBD1. Germline V gives CDR1 MNHEY, CDR2 SMNVEV (reference sequence). This CDR3 has 14 amino acids. J lost 5 bases, V lost 5 bases, and 4 bases had no gene match. CDR3 DNA: TGTGCCAGCAGTCTACAGGGGGCCTATCAGCCCCAGCATTTT. It encodes CASSLQGAYQPQHF.

The J gene is TRBJ2-6, the V gene TRBV19, with TRBD2 matching over 8 bases. This CDR3 spans 15 amino acids. The germline V gene has CDR1 LNHDA and CDR2 SQIVND (reference sequence). The junction had 4 bases not matched to a gene; V was cut back by 6 bases and J by 3 bases. The CDR3 spells CASSTGGIGANVLTF. CDR3 DNA: TGTGCCAGTAGCACGGGGGGGATTGGGGCCAACGTCCTGACTTTC.

This clone showed up just a few times. The V gene is TRBV30, the J gene TRBJ1-2; D ambiguous. This CDR3 has 14 residues. Germline V gene sequence: CDR1 GTSNPN, CDR2 SVGIG (reference sequence). Deletions cut 4 bases from V and 0 bases from J, with 12 bases between. CDR3 loop: CAWTAGGTNYGYTF. The CDR3 DNA is TGTGCCTGGACGGCGGGAGGGACTAACTATGGCTACACCTTC.

The V and J genes are TRBV30 and TRBJ2-5, with D hard to call. The germline V gene has CDR1 GTSNPN and CDR2 SVGIG (reference sequence). The CDR3 is made up of 12 amino acids. The V end lost 0 bases, the J end lost 4 bases, and 6 bases lay between the germline ends. CDR3 in DNA: TGTGCCTGGAGTGTACTAATAGAGACCCAGTACTTC. It encodes CAWSVLIETQYF.

The chain combines TRBV11-3 with TRBJ2-3; 12 nucleotides align to TRBD2. Germline values: CDR1 SGHNT, CDR2 YENEEA. The ends lost 5 bases at V and 0 bases at J; junction bases unmatched: 3. The CDR3 extends over 16 amino acids. This CDR3 is CASSTGTSGSTDTQYF. CDR3 DNA: TGTGCCAGCAGCACCGGGACTAGCGGGAGCACAGATACGCAGTATTTT.

This clone is a singleton in its sample. CDR3 region: CASSLRETGGYTF. Here the CDR3 DNA reads TGTGCCAGCAGCTTGAGGGAAACCGGGGGCTACACCTTC. The chain uses TRBV27 and TRBJ1-2; no clear D gene. This CDR3 contains 13 residues. V was cut by 6 bases and J by 8 bases, with 16 bases left in between. The germline V gene has CDR1 MNHEY and CDR2 SMNVEV (reference sequence).

The chain is built from TRBV2 and TRBJ1-5, with TRBD1 matching over 10 bases. This CDR3 has 17 amino acids. The V gene's germline CDR1 is SNHLY and CDR2 FYNNEI. V trimming: 1 base; J trimming: 5 bases; junction bases outside the gene matches: 8. The CDR3 DNA reads TGTGCCAGCAGTGAAGTCTACGGGACAGGGGCCGATCAGCCCCAGCATTTT. Amino acid sequence: CASSEVYGTGADQPQHF.

The chain has TRBV15 and TRBJ2-6; D uncertain. The length of the CDR3 is 14 residues. The V and J ends lost 0 bases and 4 bases respectively, with 4 bases between them. In germline, CDR1 is LNHNV, CDR2 YYDKDF (reference sequence). The CDR3 sequence: CATSREGGANVLTF. CDR3 nucleotide sequence: TGTGCCACCAGCAGAGAGGGCGGGGCCAACGTCCTGACTTTC.

The gene calls are TRBV29-1 and TRBJ1-1, with 8 bases fitting TRBD1. There are 14 residues in the CDR3. The germline CDR1 and CDR2 sequences are SQVTM and ANQGSEA. V dropped 7 bases and J dropped 3; count of bases not matched to a gene: 10. CDR3 DNA sequence: TGCAGCGCACCCTACGGACAGGGACACACTGAAGCTTTCTTT. This gives the protein CSAPYGQGHTEAFF.

The chain recombines TRBV29-1 with TRBJ1-2; 7 positions match TRBD1. The CDR3 extends over 14 amino acids. Germline CDR1 SQVTM, CDR2 ANQGSEA. V shed 2 bases and J 5 bases; nucleotides not matched to a gene: 8. The CDR3: CSVETPGGRYGYTF. Here the CDR3 DNA reads TGCAGCGTTGAAACGCCAGGGGGGCGATATGGCTACACCTTC.

This chain uses TRBV10-2 with TRBJ2-2, with 13 positions matching TRBD2. The CDR3 contains 17 residues. J gave up 5 bases and V 2 bases, and 5 bases lay outside the gene matches. CDR1 WSHSY and CDR2 SAAADI come from the germline V gene. The CDR3 here is CASSEPRLAGGTGELFF. The CDR3 DNA sequence: TGCGCCAGCAGTGAGCCCCGACTAGCGGGAGGAACCGGGGAGCTGTTTTTT.

This clone was observed once. V and J are TRBV28 and TRBJ2-7; maybe TRBD2 (5 bases). In germline, CDR1 is MDHEN, CDR2 SYDVKM. The V and J ends lost 5 bases and 5 bases respectively, with 10 bases between them. This CDR3 has 12 residues. For the CDR3, the DNA is TGTGCCAGCAGTACGGGGTCCCACGAGCAGTACTTC. Translation: CASSTGSHEQYF.

V and J are TRBV10-1 and TRBJ2-2; 8 positions match TRBD2. J lost 1 base, V lost 5 bases, and 6 bases had no gene match. CDR1 and CDR2 from the germline V gene are WNHNN and SYGVQD (reference sequence). The CDR3 extends over 16 amino acids. CDR3 region: CASSQAGVMNTGELFF. The CDR3 region has the DNA TGCGCCAGCAGTCAAGCGGGGGTGATGAACACCGGGGAGCTGTTTTTT.

The J gene is TRBJ2-3, the V gene TRBV9; D is unresolved. V was pared by 4 bases and J by 0 bases, with 9 bases between. Germline loops: CDR1 SGDLS, CDR2 YYNGEE. The CDR3 runs to 14 residues. The CDR3 sequence is CASSRYPSTDTQYF. The CDR3 DNA follows: TGTGCCAGCAGCCGTTATCCTAGCACAGATACGCAGTATTTT.

V usage is TRBV5-4 and J usage is TRBJ1-1; TRBD1 agrees at 7 bases. CDR1 and CDR2 from the germline V gene are SGHNT and YYREEE (reference sequence). Trimming removed 4 bases from V and 6 bases from J; junction bases left unmatched: 9. There are 14 residues in the CDR3. CDR3 loop: CASSPFRQGAEAFF. CDR3 DNA: TGTGCCAGCAGCCCCTTTCGACAGGGCGCTGAAGCTTTCTTT.

V and J are TRBV6-5 and TRBJ2-1; TRBD2 matches 8 bases. The germline V gene has CDR1 MNHEY and CDR2 SVGAGI. CDR3 length: 15 residues. V lost 5 bases to trimming and J lost 4 bases; unmatched junction nucleotides: 7. The DNA for the CDR3 is TGTGCCAGCAGTCAGCGGGAGAGGGCTTACAATGAGCAGTTCTTC. This translates into CASSQRERAYNEQFF.

The V and J genes are TRBV5-1 and TRBJ2-2; 9 bases are shared with TRBD1. Germline-derived CDR1 and CDR2 are SGHRS and YFSETQ. J gave up 7 bases and V 4 bases, and 8 bases lay outside the gene matches. This CDR3 is built from 15 residues. Here the CDR3 reads CASSRDRANNGELFF. CDR3 DNA sequence: TGCGCCAGCAGCCGGGACAGGGCGAATAACGGGGAGCTGTTTTTT.

This chain uses TRBV11-2 with TRBJ2-5; TRBD2 agrees at 9 bases. CDR3 length equals 16 residues. With V trimmed by 5 bases and J by 5 bases, 12 bases remained unmatched. Germline CDR1 is SGHAT and CDR2 is FQNNGV. CDR3 sequence reads: CASSPGAGGPGETQYF. As DNA, the CDR3 is TGTGCCAGCAGCCCCGGGGCGGGGGGGCCCGGGGAGACCCAGTACTTC.